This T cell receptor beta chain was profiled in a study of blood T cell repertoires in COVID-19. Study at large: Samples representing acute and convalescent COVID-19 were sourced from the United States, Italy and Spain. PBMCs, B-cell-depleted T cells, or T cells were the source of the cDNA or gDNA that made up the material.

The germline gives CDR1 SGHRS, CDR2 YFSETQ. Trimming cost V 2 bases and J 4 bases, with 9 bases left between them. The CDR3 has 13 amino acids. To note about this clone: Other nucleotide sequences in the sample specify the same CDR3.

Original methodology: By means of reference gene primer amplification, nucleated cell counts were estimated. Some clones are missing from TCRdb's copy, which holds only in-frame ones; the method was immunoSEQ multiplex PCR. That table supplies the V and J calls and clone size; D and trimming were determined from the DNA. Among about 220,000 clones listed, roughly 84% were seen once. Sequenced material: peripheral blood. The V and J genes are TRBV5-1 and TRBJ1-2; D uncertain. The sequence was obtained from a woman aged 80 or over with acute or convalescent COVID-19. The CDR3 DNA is TGCGCCAGCAGCTTAGGAGGATCCTATGGCTACACCTTC. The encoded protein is CASSLGGSYGYTF.